These 26 T cell receptor beta chains originate from one sample sequenced in a study of beta chain features in type 1 diabetes. The entirety of the isolated RNA underwent reverse transcription, so expressed TCRB transcripts were sequenced. Measured with immunoSEQ multiplex PCR; TCRdb has only the in-frame clones, and not every one. The sample has around 500,000 clones, about an eighth seen once. The material sequenced was naive CD4+ T cells from blood. The receptors were sampled from a woman aged 18-30 years in good health.

This clone was observed a single time. The V gene is TRBV4-1, the J gene TRBJ1-2; maybe TRBD1 (6 bases). Germline values: CDR1 MGHRA, CDR2 YSYEKL. Trimming pared 1 base from V and 8 bases from J, leaving 14 bases between. This CDR3 is 14 amino acids long. The CDR3, as DNA: TGCGCCAGCAGCCAAGCAGCCAGAGGGGGAGGCTACACCTTC. Amino acids: CASSQAARGGGYTF.

This chain connects TRBV5-1 to TRBJ2-2; a weak D match, TRBD1 (6 bases). The V end lost 3 bases, the J end lost 5 bases, and 17 bases lay between the germline ends. Per germline, CDR1 SGHRS and CDR2 YFSETQ. The CDR3 runs to 16 residues. The CDR3 reads CASSYRTGKGTGELFF. In nucleotides, the CDR3 is TGCGCCAGCAGCTATAGAACAGGGAAAGGGACCGGGGAGCTGTTTTTT.

The chain employs TRBV11-1 and TRBJ2-4, with 9 bases that match TRBD2. Germline CDR1 reads SGHAT; CDR2 reads FQDESV (reference sequence). J lost 0 bases, V lost 3 bases, and 6 bases had no gene match. The CDR3 runs 17 residues. DNA of the CDR3: TGTGCCAGCAGCTTCAGACTAGCGGAACCAGCCAAAAACATTCAGTACTTC. It encodes CASSFRLAEPAKNIQYF.

V gene TRBV7-6 combines with J gene TRBJ1-4; D gene uncertain. Trimming removed 5 bases from V and 0 bases from J, with 7 bases in between. CDR3 length: 14 amino acids. CDR1 and CDR2 (germline): SGHVS, FNYEAQ. The CDR3: CASSPLPTNEKLFF. In nucleotides, the CDR3 is TGTGCCAGCAGCCCCCTCCCAACTAATGAAAAACTGTTTTTT. The variable domain in full, with the rest retrieved from reference TRBV7-6 and TRBJ1-4, is GAGVSQSPRYKVTKRGQDVALRCDPISGHVSLYWYRQALGQGPEFLTYFNYEAQQDKSGLPNDRFSAERPEGSISTLTIQRTEQRDSAMYRCASSPLPTNEKLFFGSGTQLSVL.

A few counts support this clone. The chain employs TRBV5-5 and TRBJ2-1; 10 nucleotides agree with TRBD2. CDR3 length: 15 residues. J was trimmed by 1 base and V by 4 bases; bases with no gene match: 2. Germline V gene sequence: CDR1 SGHKS, CDR2 YYEKEE (reference sequence). This CDR3 is CASSATSGSYNEQFF. The CDR3 bases are TGTGCCAGCAGCGCGACTAGCGGGTCCTACAATGAGCAGTTCTTC.

In this sample, this clone turned up a few times. The rearrangement joins TRBV4-3 to TRBJ1-2; no clear D gene. V lost 1 base to trimming and J lost 4 bases, with 7 bases between them. The length of the CDR3 is 13 residues. Germline V gene sequence: CDR1 LGHNA, CDR2 YSLEER. This CDR3 is CASSQGLPYGYTF. The CDR3 DNA is TGCGCCAGCAGCCAAGGGCTGCCCTATGGCTACACCTTC.

This clone was seen more than once but under ten times. The V gene is TRBV29-1, the J gene TRBJ2-2; no clear D. The CDR3 spans 15 residues. Trimming pared 4 bases from V and 5 bases from J, leaving 17 bases between. Germline V CDR1 and CDR2: SQVTM, ANQGSEA. The CDR3 sequence is CSVGRWTLGTGELFF. Here the CDR3 DNA reads TGCAGCGTTGGACGTTGGACCTTAGGGACCGGGGAGCTGTTTTTT.

This clone has a handful of counts. V gene TRBV4-2 combines with J gene TRBJ2-3; D is uncertain. V was clipped by 1 base and J by 3 bases, with 8 bases between them. The CDR3 runs to 14 residues. The germline CDR1 and CDR2 sequences are LGHNA and YNFKEQ. CDR3 region: CASSQAPRTDTQYF. DNA of the CDR3: TGTGCCAGCAGCCAAGCCCCCAGGACAGATACGCAGTATTTT.

The sample holds a few counts of this clone. The rearrangement uses TRBV7-6 and TRBJ2-7; unclear D gene. The CDR3 is 9 residues long. Germline CDR1 SGHVS, CDR2 FNYEAQ. V dropped 4 bases and J dropped 5 bases, with 0 bases sitting between them. The CDR3 coding sequence is TGTGCCAGCAGCTACGAGCAGTACTTC. Amino acid sequence: CASSYEQYF.

In DNA form, the CDR3 reads TGTGCCAGCAGCCTTCGAGGGGAGGTGAGAGATACGCAGTATTTT. It is translated as CASSLRGEVRDTQYF. V usage is TRBV28 and J usage is TRBJ2-3, with D possibly TRBD2 on 6 matching bases. Trimming pared 6 bases from V and 5 bases from J, leaving 18 bases between. Germline CDR1 is MDHEN and CDR2 is SYDVKM. CDR3 length: 15 amino acids. The variable domain in full, completed from reference TRBV28 and TRBJ2-3, reads DVKVTQSSRYLVKRTGEKVFLECVQDMDHENMFWYRQDPGLGLRLIYFSYDVKMKEKGDIPEGYSVSREKKERFSLILESASTNQTSMYLCASSLRGEVRDTQYFGPGTRLTVL.

This clone was found a few times. The chain joins TRBV4-2 to TRBJ1-4, with unresolved D. Per the germline V gene, CDR1 is LGHNA and CDR2 is YNFKEQ. V was cut by 1 base and J by 0 bases, with 9 bases left in between. The CDR3 is made up of 16 amino acids. CDR3 nucleotides: TGTGCCAGCAGCCAAGCAAGGGCAGCAACTAATGAAAAACTGTTTTTT. Translating gives CASSQARAATNEKLFF.

This chain connects TRBV7-2 to TRBJ2-3; D ambiguous. Germline CDR1 reads SGHTA; CDR2 reads FQGNSA. The CDR3 extends over 14 amino acids. Deletions cut 1 base from V and 2 bases from J, with 7 bases between. The CDR3, as DNA: TGTGCCAGCAGCTTAGAACTATACACAGATACGCAGTATTTT. It encodes CASSLELYTDTQYF.

The gene calls are TRBV10-3 and TRBJ2-3, with 12 bases fitting TRBD2. The CDR3 runs 17 residues. Germline trimming cut 2 bases from V and 2 bases from J; bases unmatched to any gene: 5. Germline CDR1 and CDR2: ENHRY and SYGVKD. CDR3 sequence: CAISELLAGGPTDTQYF. Here the CDR3 DNA reads TGTGCCATCAGTGAGCTCCTAGCGGGAGGGCCCACAGATACGCAGTATTTT.

This rearrangement joins TRBV2 to TRBJ2-4, with D possibly being TRBD1 (5 bases). CDR1 SNHLY and CDR2 FYNNEI come from the germline V gene. CDR3 length equals 13 residues. The V and J ends lost 7 bases and 8 bases respectively, with 15 bases between them. The DNA for the CDR3 is TGTGCCAGCATTTCCAGGGCTCTGGACATTCAGTACTTC. Amino acid sequence: CASISRALDIQYF.

V and J are TRBV6-6 and TRBJ1-4; D not resolved. Germline V gene sequence: CDR1 MNHNY, CDR2 SVGAGI (reference sequence). Trimming left V 1 base short and J 7 bases short, with 16 bases between. CDR3 length equals 16 residues. For the CDR3, the DNA is TGTGCCAGCAGTTACTGGGAGTGGCAGTCAGGTGAAAAACTGTTTTTT. Its translation is CASSYWEWQSGEKLFF.

The chain is built from TRBV9 and TRBJ2-5; no firm D call. The CDR3 sequence is 13 residues long. The V end was cut by 0 bases, the J end by 6 bases, with 9 bases between. Germline V gives CDR1 SGDLS, CDR2 YYNGEE. The CDR3 sequence: CASSVEERQTQYF. The CDR3, as DNA: TGTGCCAGCAGCGTAGAGGAGCGTCAGACCCAGTACTTC. The full variable domain, its missing parts supplied by reference TRBV9 and TRBJ2-5, is DSGVTQTPKHLITATGQRVTLRCSPRSGDLSVYWYQQSLDQGLQFLIQYYNGEERAKGNILERFSAQQFPDLHSELNLSSLELGDSALYFCASSVEERQTQYFGPGTRLLVL.

This clone was observed a handful of times. This rearrangement joins TRBV12-5 to TRBJ2-5, with 8 bases fitting TRBD1. The CDR3 is made up of 17 amino acids. V shed 1 base and J 2 bases; nucleotides not matched to a gene: 9. The germline CDR1 and CDR2 sequences are LGHNT and FRNRAP. The DNA for the CDR3 is TGTGCTAGTGGTTTGGACCCTTCCGGACAGGGACAAGAGACCCAGTACTTC. This gives the protein CASGLDPSGQGQETQYF.

The J gene is TRBJ2-5, the V gene TRBV15; 8 nucleotides agree with TRBD2. The CDR3 is 15 amino acids. Germline V gene lookup returns CDR1 LNHNV and CDR2 YYDKDF (reference sequence). Trimming removed 0 bases from V and 5 bases from J; junction bases left unmatched: 5. The CDR3 loop is CATSRELAVRETQYF. The DNA for the CDR3 is TGTGCCACCAGCAGAGAACTAGCGGTCCGGGAGACCCAGTACTTC. Drawing the rest from reference TRBV15 and TRBJ2-5, the complete variable domain is DAMVIQNPRYQVTQFGKPVTLSCSQTLNHNVMYWYQQKSSQAPKLLFHYYDKDFNNEADTPDNFQSRRPNTSFCFLDIRSPGLGDTAMYLCATSRELAVRETQYFGPGTRLLVL.

This chain links TRBV4-2 with TRBJ2-7; no clear D. The CDR3 totals 14 residues. Germline V gives CDR1 LGHNA, CDR2 YNFKEQ. The germline V and J ends were trimmed by 0 bases and 6 bases, with 12 bases remaining between them. In nucleotides, the CDR3 is TGTGCCAGCAGCCAAGACTCACCAGCAGGCGAGCAGTACTTC. It codes for CASSQDSPAGEQYF.

As DNA, the CDR3 is TGTGCCAGCAGTGGTACAGGGGGCGGTGGAAACACCATATATTTT. Protein sequence: CASSGTGGGGNTIYF. The V call is TRBV25-1, the J call TRBJ1-3; TRBD1 aligns across 9 bases. Looked up from germline, CDR1 is MGHDK and CDR2 is SYGVNS. The CDR3 runs to 15 residues. The trim removed 4 bases at V and 3 bases at J, leaving 4 bases unmatched.

The chain links TRBV9 to TRBJ2-1; TRBD2 might be the D (5 bases). V was cut by 4 bases and J by 8 bases, with 22 bases left in between. Germline CDR1 reads SGDLS; CDR2 reads YYNGEE. CDR3 length equals 16 residues. The CDR3, as DNA: TGTGCCAGCAGCAACCCTTCGGCTGTAGGGAGAGATGAGCAGTTCTTC. It codes for CASSNPSAVGRDEQFF.

The chain recombines TRBV2 with TRBJ1-1; D remains ambiguous. Germline CDR1 is SNHLY and CDR2 is FYNNEI. CDR3 length: 13 residues. V was shortened by 5 bases and J by 0 bases, with 7 bases between the two germline ends. CDR3 sequence: CASSPRMNTEAFF. CDR3 sequence (DNA): TGTGCCAGCAGTCCACGAATGAACACTGAAGCTTTCTTT.

This clone was seen a few times. The genes are TRBV5-4 and TRBJ1-2; 10 bases match TRBD1. The CDR3 sequence is 13 residues long. Trimming at V came to 5 bases and at J to 7 bases, leaving 5 bases not matched to a gene. Germline assignment: CDR1 SGHNT and CDR2 YYREEE (reference sequence). CDR3 in amino acids: CASRTRQGAGYTF. The CDR3 nucleotides read TGTGCCAGCAGAACGAGACAGGGGGCTGGCTACACCTTC.

The sample holds a few counts of this clone. This sequence joins TRBV5-1 and TRBJ2-5; a weak D match, TRBD1 (6 bases). Trimming took off 2 bases at V and 5 bases at J, with 13 bases between the two ends. Germline V gene sequence: CDR1 SGHRS, CDR2 YFSETQ. This CDR3 is 14 amino acids long. CDR3 sequence: CASSFTGLFETQYF. The CDR3 DNA sequence: TGCGCCAGCAGCTTCACAGGGCTTTTTGAGACCCAGTACTTC.

The chain employs TRBV9 and TRBJ2-3; D is perhaps TRBD1 (6 bases). Trimming removed 0 bases at V and 5 bases at J, with 10 bases between. The germline gives CDR1 SGDLS, CDR2 YYNGEE. The CDR3 totals 14 residues. The CDR3: CASSVDRAQDTQYF. The CDR3 nucleotides read TGTGCCAGCAGCGTAGACAGGGCGCAAGATACGCAGTATTTT.

The chain joins TRBV29-1 to TRBJ1-1; tentatively, D is TRBD1 (5 bases). CDR1 and CDR2 (germline): SQVTM, ANQGSEA. The CDR3 has 13 residues. V was clipped by 7 bases and J by 5 bases, with 17 bases between them. The CDR3 DNA follows: TGCAGCGCGGAGGGGAGTCGGGGGACTGAAGCTTTCTTT. It is translated as CSAEGSRGTEAFF.